This T cell receptor beta chain came from a study of cytomegalovirus exposure and HLA in healthy donors. The sample holds a few counts of this clone. V was cut by 6 bases and J by 5 bases, with 10 bases left in between. The CDR3 has 13 amino acids. Germline CDR1 is LGHNT and CDR2 is FRNRAP. 13 Jbeta primers and 60 Vbeta primers were used for the PCR. Clones were read by immunoSEQ multiplex PCR, and TCRdb kept only the in-frame ones, dropping some. The top ten hold over 7.5% of the sample, which has over 65,000 clones, approximately 71% seen once. The chain carries TRBV12-5 and TRBJ2-2; D uncertain. Sequenced sample: PBMCs. The sequence derives from a man aged 55-75 years in good health and CMV-seropositive. This chain's CDR3 is CASGPIETGELFF. Written as DNA, the CDR3 is TGTGCTAGTGGACCGATAGAGACCGGGGAGCTGTTTTTT.